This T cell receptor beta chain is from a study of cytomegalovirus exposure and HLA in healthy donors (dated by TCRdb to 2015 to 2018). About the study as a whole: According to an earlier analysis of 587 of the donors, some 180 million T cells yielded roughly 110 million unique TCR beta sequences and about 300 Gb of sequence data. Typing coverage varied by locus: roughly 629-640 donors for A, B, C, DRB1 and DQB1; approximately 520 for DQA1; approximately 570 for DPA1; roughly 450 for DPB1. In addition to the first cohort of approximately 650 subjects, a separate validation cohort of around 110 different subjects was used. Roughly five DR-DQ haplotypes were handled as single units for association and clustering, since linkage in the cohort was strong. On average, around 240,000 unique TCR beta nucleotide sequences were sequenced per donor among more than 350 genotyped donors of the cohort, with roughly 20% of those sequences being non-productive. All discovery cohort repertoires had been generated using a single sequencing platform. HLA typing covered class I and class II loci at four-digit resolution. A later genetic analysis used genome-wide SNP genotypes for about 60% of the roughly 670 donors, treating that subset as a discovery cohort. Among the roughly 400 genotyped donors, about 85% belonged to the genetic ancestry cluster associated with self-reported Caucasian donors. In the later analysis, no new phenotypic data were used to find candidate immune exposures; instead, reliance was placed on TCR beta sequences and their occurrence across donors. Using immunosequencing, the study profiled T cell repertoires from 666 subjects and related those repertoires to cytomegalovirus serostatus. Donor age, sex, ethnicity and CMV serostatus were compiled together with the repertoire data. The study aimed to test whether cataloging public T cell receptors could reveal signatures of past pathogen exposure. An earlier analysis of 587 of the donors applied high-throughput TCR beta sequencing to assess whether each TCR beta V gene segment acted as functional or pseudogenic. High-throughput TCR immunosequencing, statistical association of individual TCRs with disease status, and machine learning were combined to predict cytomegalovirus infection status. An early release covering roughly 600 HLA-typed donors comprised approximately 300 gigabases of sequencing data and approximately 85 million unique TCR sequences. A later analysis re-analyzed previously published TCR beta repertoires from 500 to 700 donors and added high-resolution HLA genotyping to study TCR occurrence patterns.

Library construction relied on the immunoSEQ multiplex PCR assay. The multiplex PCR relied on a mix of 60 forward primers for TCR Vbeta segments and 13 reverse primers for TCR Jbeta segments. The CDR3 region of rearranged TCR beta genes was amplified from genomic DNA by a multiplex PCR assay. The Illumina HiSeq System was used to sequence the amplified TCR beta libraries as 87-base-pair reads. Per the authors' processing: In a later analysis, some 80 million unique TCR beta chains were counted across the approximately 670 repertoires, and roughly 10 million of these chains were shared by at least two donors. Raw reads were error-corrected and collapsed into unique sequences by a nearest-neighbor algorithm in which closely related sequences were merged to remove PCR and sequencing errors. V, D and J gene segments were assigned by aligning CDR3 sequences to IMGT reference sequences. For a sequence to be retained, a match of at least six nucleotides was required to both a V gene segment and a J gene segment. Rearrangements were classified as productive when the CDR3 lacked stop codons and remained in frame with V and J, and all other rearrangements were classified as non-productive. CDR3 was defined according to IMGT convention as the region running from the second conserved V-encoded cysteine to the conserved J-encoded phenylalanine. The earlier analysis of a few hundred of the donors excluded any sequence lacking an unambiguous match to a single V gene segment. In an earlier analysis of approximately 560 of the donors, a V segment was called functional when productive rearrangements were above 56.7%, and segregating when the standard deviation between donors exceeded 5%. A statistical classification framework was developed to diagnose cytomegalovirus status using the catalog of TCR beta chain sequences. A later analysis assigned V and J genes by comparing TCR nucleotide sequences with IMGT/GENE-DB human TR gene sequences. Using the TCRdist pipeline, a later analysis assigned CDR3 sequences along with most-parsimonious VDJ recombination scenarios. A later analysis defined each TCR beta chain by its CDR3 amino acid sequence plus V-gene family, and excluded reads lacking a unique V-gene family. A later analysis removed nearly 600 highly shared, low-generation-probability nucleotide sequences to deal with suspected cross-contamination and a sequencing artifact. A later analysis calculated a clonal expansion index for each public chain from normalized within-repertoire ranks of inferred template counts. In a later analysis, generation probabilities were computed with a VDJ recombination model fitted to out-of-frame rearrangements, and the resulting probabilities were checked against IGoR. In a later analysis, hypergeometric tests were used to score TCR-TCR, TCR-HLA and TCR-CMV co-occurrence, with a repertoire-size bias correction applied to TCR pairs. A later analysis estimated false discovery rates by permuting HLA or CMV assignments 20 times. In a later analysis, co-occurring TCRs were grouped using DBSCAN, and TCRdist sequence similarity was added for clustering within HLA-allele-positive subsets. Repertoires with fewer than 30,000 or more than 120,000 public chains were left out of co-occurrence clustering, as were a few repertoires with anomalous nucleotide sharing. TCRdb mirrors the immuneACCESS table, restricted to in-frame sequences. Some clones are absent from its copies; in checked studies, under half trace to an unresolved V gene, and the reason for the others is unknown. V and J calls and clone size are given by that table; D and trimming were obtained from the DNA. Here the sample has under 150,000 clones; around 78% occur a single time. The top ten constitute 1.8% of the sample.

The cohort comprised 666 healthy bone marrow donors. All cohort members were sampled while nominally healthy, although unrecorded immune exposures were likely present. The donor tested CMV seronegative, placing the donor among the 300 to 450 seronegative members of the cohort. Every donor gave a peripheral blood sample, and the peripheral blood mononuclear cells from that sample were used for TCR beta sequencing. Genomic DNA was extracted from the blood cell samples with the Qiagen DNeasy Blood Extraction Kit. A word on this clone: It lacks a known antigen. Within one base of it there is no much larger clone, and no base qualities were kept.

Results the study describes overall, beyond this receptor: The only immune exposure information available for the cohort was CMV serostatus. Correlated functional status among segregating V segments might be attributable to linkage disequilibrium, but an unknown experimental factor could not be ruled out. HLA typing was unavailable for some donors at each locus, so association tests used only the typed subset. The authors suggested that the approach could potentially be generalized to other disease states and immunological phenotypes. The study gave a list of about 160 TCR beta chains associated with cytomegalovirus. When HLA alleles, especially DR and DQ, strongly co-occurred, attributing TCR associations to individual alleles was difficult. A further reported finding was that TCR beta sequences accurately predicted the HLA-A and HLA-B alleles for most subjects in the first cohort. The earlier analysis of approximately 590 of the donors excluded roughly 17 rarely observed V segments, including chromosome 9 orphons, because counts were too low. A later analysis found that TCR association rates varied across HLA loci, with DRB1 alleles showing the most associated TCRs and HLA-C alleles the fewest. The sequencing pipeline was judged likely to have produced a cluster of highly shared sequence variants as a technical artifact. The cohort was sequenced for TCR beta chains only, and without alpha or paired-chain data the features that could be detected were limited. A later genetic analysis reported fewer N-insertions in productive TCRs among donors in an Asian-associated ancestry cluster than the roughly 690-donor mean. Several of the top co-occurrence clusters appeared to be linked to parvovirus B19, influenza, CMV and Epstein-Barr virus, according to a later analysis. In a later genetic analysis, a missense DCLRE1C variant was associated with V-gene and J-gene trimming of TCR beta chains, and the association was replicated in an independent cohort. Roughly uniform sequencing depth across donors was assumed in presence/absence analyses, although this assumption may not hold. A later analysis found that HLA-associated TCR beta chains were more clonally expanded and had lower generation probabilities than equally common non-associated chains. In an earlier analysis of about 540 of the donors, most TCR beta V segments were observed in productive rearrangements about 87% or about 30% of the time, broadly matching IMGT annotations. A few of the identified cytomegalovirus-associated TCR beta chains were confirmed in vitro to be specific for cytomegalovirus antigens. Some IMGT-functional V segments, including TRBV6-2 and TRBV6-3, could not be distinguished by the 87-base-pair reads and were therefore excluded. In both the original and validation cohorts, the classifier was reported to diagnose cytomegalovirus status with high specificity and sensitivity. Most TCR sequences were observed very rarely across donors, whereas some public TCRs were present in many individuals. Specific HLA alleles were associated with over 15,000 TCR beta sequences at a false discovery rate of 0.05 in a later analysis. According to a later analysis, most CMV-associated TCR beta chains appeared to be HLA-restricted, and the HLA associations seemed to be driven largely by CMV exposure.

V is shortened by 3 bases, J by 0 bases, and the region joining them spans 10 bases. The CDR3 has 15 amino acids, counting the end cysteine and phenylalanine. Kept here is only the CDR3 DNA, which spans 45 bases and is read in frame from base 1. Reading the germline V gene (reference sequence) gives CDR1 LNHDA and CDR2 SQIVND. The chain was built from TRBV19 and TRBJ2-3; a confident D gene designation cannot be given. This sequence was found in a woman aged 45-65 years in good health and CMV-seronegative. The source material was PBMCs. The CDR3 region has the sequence CASSINSISTDTQYF. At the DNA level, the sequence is TGTGCCAGTAGTATTAACAGCATTAGCACAGATACGCAGTATTTT.